A selection of T cell receptor beta chains follows, all from one sample in a study of a mutant IDH1 vaccine in newly diagnosed glioma. The method was immunoSEQ multiplex PCR; TCRdb's version includes in-frame clones alone and lacks a portion of them. The sample lists nearly 35,000 clones; roughly 83% were seen once. These receptors' targets are unknown. This material consisted of PBMCs, taken from a glioma patient whose treatment included an IDH1 peptide vaccine. The source is a man aged 25-45 years with glioma. CDR3s include the opening cysteine and the closing phenylalanine or tryptophan. The D gene is left open where the match is weak. Rows may omit the clone size; those that give it use once, few, many or a size class.

V	J	D	size	CDR3	DNA
TRBV14	TRBJ2-7	-	-	CASSQMAIEQYF	TGTGCCAGCAGCCAAATGGCTATCGAGCAGTACTTC
TRBV27	TRBJ2-7	-	-	CASSRTGDEQYF	TGTGCCAGCAGTCGTACGGGGGACGAGCAGTACTTC
TRBV30	TRBJ2-3	-	-	CAWSIGTQYF	TGTGCCTGGAGTATCGGTACGCAGTATTTT
TRBV6-1	TRBJ2-7	-	-	CASSELLDKHSYEQYF	TGTGCCAGCAGTGAATTATTGGACAAACACTCCTACGAGCAGTACTTC
TRBV5-5	TRBJ1-2	-	-	CASSPLPYNYGYTF	TGTGCCAGCAGCCCCTTACCCTATAACTATGGCTACACCTTC
TRBV6-1	TRBJ1-2	-	-	CASSEYGLYGYTF	TGTGCCAGCAGTGAATATGGGTTGTATGGCTACACCTTC
TRBV7-6	TRBJ2-7	TRBD1	few	CASSLGETGVYEQYF	TGTGCCAGCAGCTTAGGGGAGACAGGGGTGTACGAGCAGTACTTC
TRBV11-3	TRBJ1-1	-	-	CASRNGPSTTEAFF	TGTGCCAGCAGGAACGGGCCTTCGACCACTGAAGCTTTCTTT
TRBV30	TRBJ1-3	-	-	CAWKALADTIYF	TGTGCCTGGAAAGCCCTCGCGGACACCATATATTTT
TRBV18	TRBJ1-4	TRBD1	-	CASSPEDRELFF	TGTGCCAGCTCACCAGAGGACAGGGAACTGTTTTTT
TRBV6-1	TRBJ1-3	-	once	CASSMAGEGNTIYF	TGTGCCAGCAGCATGGCAGGAGAGGGAAACACCATATATTTT
TRBV7-9	TRBJ1-4	TRBD1	-	CASSFWTGRATNEKLFF	TGTGCCAGCAGCTTCTGGACAGGGCGGGCAACTAATGAAAAACTGTTTTTT
TRBV4-1	TRBJ1-4	-	-	CASSPELATNEKLFF	TGCGCCAGCAGCCCGGAGCTAGCAACTAATGAAAAACTGTTTTTT
TRBV30	TRBJ1-6	TRBD1	-	CAWSVRAGTGNNSPLHF	TGTGCCTGGAGTGTACGAGCGGGGACAGGGAATAATTCACCCCTCCACTTT
TRBV5-6	TRBJ1-4	-	-	CASSSDRWNNEKLFF	TGTGCCAGCAGTTCCGACAGATGGAATAATGAAAAACTGTTTTTT
TRBV6-5	TRBJ2-5	-	-	CASSYSLHLETQYF	TGTGCCAGCAGTTACTCCCTTCATTTGGAGACCCAGTACTTC
TRBV27	TRBJ1-5	-	-	CASSLGGGGQPQHF	TGTGCCAGCAGTTTAGGAGGGGGAGGTCAGCCCCAGCATTTT
TRBV15	TRBJ2-1	TRBD2	-	CATSRDPSLAGVYNEQFF	TGTGCCACCAGCAGAGACCCGAGCCTAGCGGGAGTCTACAATGAGCAGTTCTTC
TRBV10-1	TRBJ2-7	-	-	CASSESQVSYEQYF	TGCGCCAGCAGTGAGTCTCAGGTATCCTACGAGCAGTACTTC
TRBV7-2	TRBJ1-5	-	once	CASSPPGGNQPQHF	TGTGCCAGCAGCCCACCAGGGGGCAATCAGCCCCAGCATTTT
TRBV27	TRBJ2-1	-	-	CASRFGQEDNEQFF	TGTGCCAGCAGGTTTGGTCAGGAGGATAATGAGCAGTTCTTC
TRBV5-6	TRBJ2-5	-	-	CASSEYKLQQETQYF	TGTGCCAGCAGCGAATACAAGCTACAACAAGAGACCCAGTACTTC
TRBV6-1	TRBJ1-5	TRBD1	-	CASTLDRGVGQPQHF	TGTGCCAGCACCTTGGACAGGGGCGTGGGGCAGCCCCAGCATTTT
TRBV2	TRBJ2-1	-	once	CASSDAAFSYNEQFF	TGTGCCAGCAGTGATGCGGCTTTCTCCTACAATGAGCAGTTCTTC
TRBV7-9	TRBJ2-2	-	-	CASSLFGQPTHYTGELFF	TGTGCCAGCAGCTTATTCGGACAGCCGACTCATTACACCGGGGAGCTGTTTTTT
TRBV9	TRBJ1-1	-	-	CASSVGTTGYFPEAFF	TGTGCCAGCAGCGTAGGAACCACAGGGTATTTTCCTGAAGCTTTCTTT
TRBV4-1	TRBJ1-5	-	once	CASSQGLGYSQPQHF	TGCGCCAGCAGCCAAGGTTTGGGGTATTCCCAGCCCCAGCATTTT
TRBV10-1	TRBJ2-6	-	-	CASSEPPDGGANVLTF	TGCGCCAGCAGTGAGCCCCCGGATGGTGGGGCCAACGTCCTGACTTTC
TRBV19	TRBJ2-1	-	-	CASSTPNAAGEQFF	TGTGCCAGTAGTACCCCCAACGCCGCGGGTGAGCAGTTCTTC
TRBV25-1	TRBJ1-1	TRBD1	-	CASTHRDRGRNTEAFF	TGTGCCAGCACTCACCGGGACAGGGGCAGGAACACTGAAGCTTTCTTT
TRBV5-1	TRBJ1-1	TRBD1	-	CASSLRTGPSEGAFF	TGCGCCAGCAGCCTCCGGACAGGGCCGAGTGAAGGGGCTTTCTTT
TRBV15	TRBJ1-5	-	-	CATSRDLDQPQHF	TGTGCCACCAGCAGAGATCTGGATCAGCCCCAGCATTTT
TRBV9	TRBJ2-5	-	-	CASSVGLMKETQYF	TGTGCCAGCAGCGTAGGTCTCATGAAAGAGACCCAGTACTTC
TRBV21-1	TRBJ1-1	-	-	CASSIGGESVNTEAFF	TGTGCCAGCAGCATCGGGGGCGAGTCGGTGAACACTGAAGCTTTCTTT
TRBV11-3	TRBJ2-2	-	few	CASSPFSTGELFF	TGTGCCAGCAGCCCCTTTTCGACCGGGGAGCTGTTTTTT
TRBV7-2	TRBJ2-7	TRBD2	-	CASSPVGGGDSYEQYF	TGTGCCAGCAGCCCGGTTGGCGGGGGGGACTCCTACGAGCAGTACTTC
TRBV6-5	TRBJ1-1	-	-	CASIGALNTEAFF	TGTGCCAGCATCGGGGCCCTGAACACTGAAGCTTTCTTT
TRBV7-8	TRBJ1-1	-	once	CASSSDSENTEAFF	TGTGCCAGCAGTTCGGACTCAGAGAACACTGAAGCTTTCTTT
TRBV27	TRBJ2-7	TRBD1	once	CASSKQGAKFVEQYF	TGTGCCAGCAGTAAGCAGGGGGCGAAGTTCGTCGAGCAGTACTTC
TRBV7-3	TRBJ1-6	TRBD1	few	CASSITGGGSPLHF	TGTGCCAGCAGCATAACAGGGGGGGGTTCACCCCTCCACTTT
TRBV9	TRBJ1-2	-	-	CASSATGNGYTF	TGTGCCAGCAGCGCCACCGGGAACGGCTACACCTTC
TRBV19	TRBJ1-1	TRBD1	-	CASTELGQGKEAFF	TGTGCCAGTACCGAGCTTGGACAGGGCAAGGAAGCTTTCTTT